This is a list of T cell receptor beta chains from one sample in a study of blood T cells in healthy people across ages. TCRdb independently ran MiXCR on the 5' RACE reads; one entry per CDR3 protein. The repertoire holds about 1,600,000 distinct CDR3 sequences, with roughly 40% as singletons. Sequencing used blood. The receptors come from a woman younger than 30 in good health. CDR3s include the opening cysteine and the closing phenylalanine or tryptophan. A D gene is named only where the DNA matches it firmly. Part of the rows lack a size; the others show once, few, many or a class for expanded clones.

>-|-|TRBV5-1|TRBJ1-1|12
CASSLPEGTAFF
TGCGCCAGCAGCCTCCCGGAGGGGACAGCTTTCTTT
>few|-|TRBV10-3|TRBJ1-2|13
CAISGPSAGGYTF
TGTGCCATCAGTGGCCCATCGGCAGGTGGCTACACCTTC
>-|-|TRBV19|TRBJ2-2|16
CASITGQGLNTGELFF
TGTGCCAGTATTACCGGGCAGGGGCTGAACACCGGGGAGCTGTTTTTT
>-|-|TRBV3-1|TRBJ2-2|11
CAGYYSGELFF
TGTGCCGGCTATTACTCGGGGGAGCTGTTTTTT
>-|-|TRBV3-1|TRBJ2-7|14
CASSRQRASYEQYF
TGTGCCAGCAGCCGACAGCGCGCATCCTACGAGCAGTACTTC
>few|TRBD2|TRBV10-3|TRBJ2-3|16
CAINGLAGISADTQYF
TGTGCCATCAACGGACTAGCGGGGATTAGCGCAGATACGCAGTATTTT
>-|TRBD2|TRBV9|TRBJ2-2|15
CASSVAPAGTGELFF
TGTGCCAGCAGCGTAGCACCAGCGGGAACCGGGGAGCTGTTTTTT
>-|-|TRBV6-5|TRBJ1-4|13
CASSYSTLEKLFF
TGTGCCAGCAGTTACTCGACTTTAGAAAAACTGTTTTTT
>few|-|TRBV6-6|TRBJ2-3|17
CASSYSMQVAGGDTQYF
TGTGCCAGCAGTTACTCAATGCAGGTCGCGGGTGGAGATACGCAGTATTTT
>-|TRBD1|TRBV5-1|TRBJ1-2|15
CASSLGDRDVGGYTF
TGCGCCAGCAGCTTGGGGGACAGGGACGTCGGAGGCTACACCTTC
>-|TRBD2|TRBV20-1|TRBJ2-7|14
CSASGGNTYNEQYF
TGCAGTGCTAGCGGGGGGAACACCTACAATGAGCAGTACTTC
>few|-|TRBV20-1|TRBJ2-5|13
CSATTGTQETQYF
TGCAGTGCTACTACAGGGACCCAAGAGACCCAGTACTTC
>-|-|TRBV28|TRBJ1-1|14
CASSLFGGYTEAFF
TGTGCCAGCAGTCTGTTTGGGGGGTACACTGAAGCTTTCTTT
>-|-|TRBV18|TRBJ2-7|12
CASAPSLSEQYF
TGTGCCAGCGCGCCGAGTCTGAGCGAGCAGTACTTC
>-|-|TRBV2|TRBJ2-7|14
CASRTPESSYEQYF
TGTGCCAGCAGGACCCCGGAATCCTCCTACGAACAGTACTTC
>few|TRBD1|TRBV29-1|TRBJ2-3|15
CSAPLGQGPTDTQYF
TGCAGCGCCCCCCTAGGACAGGGCCCCACAGATACGCAGTATTTT
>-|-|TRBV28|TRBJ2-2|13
CASSIGNTGELFF
TGTGCCAGCTCCATAGGGAACACCGGGGAGCTGTTTTTT
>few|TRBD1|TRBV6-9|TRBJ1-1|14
CASSYQGANTEAFF
TGTGCCAGCAGTTATCAGGGGGCGAACACTGAAGCTTTCTTT
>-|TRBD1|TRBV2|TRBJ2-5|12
CATAGGEETQYF
TGTGCCACCGCAGGGGGCGAAGAGACCCAGTACTTC
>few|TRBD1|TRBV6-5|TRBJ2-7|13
CASRRGQVNEQYF
TGTGCCAGCCGCCGAGGACAGGTAAACGAGCAGTACTTC
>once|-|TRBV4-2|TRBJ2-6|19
CASSQDRARVSSGANVLTF
TGTGCCAGCAGCCAAGATAGGGCCAGAGTTTCCTCTGGGGCCAACGTCCTGACTTTC
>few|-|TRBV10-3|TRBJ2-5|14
CAISDRQAEETQYF
TGTGCCATCAGTGACCGACAGGCGGAAGAGACCCAGTACTTC
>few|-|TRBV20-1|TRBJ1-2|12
CSASDRQYGYTF
TGCAGTGCTAGTGACAGGCAGTATGGCTACACCTTC
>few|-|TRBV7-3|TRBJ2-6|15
CASSFMFSGANVLTF
TGTGCCAGCAGCTTTATGTTCTCTGGGGCCAACGTCCTGACTTTC
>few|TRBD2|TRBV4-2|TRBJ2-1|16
CASSQGASGSRDEQFF
TGTGCCAGCAGCCAAGGTGCTAGCGGGAGTCGGGATGAGCAGTTCTTC
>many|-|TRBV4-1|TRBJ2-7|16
CASSQDPHGQRNEQYF
TGCGCCAGCAGCCAAGATCCCCACGGACAGAGGAACGAGCAGTACTTC
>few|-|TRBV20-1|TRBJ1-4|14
CSASLGRGNEKLFF
TGCAGTGCTAGCTTGGGACGGGGAAATGAAAAACTGTTTTTT